A selection of T cell receptor beta chains follows, all from one sample in a study of CXCR3-negative and CXCR3-positive naive CD8 T cells. TCRdb reworked the 5' RACE reads into one entry per CDR3 protein, no DNA. The table lists 40,000 to 45,000 distinct CDR3 sequences, with roughly 15% in the top ten. Sample: memory CD8+ T cells from blood. The receptors originated from a human donor in good health. Some clones in this sample may be carry-over from other donors' samples. Both conserved end residues are part of each CDR3. The order of the fields is clone size, V gene, J gene, CDR3 protein. Only some rows state a clone size, as once, few, many or a class for expanded clones.

clone size: NA; V gene: TRBV25-1; J gene: TRBJ2-6; CDR3 protein: CASSDRPAETGANVLTF
clone size: NA; V gene: TRBV27; J gene: TRBJ2-3; CDR3 protein: CASSQGQGTDTQYF
clone size: NA; V gene: TRBV3-1; J gene: TRBJ2-5; CDR3 protein: CASSQVLENQETQYF
clone size: NA; V gene: TRBV28; J gene: TRBJ1-4; CDR3 protein: CASSFVRKGFGGEKLFF
clone size: NA; V gene: TRBV5-6; J gene: TRBJ2-7; CDR3 protein: CASSYGQSTYEQYF
clone size: NA; V gene: TRBV4-1; J gene: TRBJ2-1; CDR3 protein: CASSQSGGGGQFF
clone size: NA; V gene: TRBV4-3; J gene: TRBJ1-6; CDR3 protein: CASSQEFAFYNSPLHF
clone size: NA; V gene: TRBV15; J gene: TRBJ1-5; CDR3 protein: CATSRDEGALQPQHF
clone size: NA; V gene: TRBV2; J gene: TRBJ2-7; CDR3 protein: CAKGTEYEQYF
clone size: NA; V gene: TRBV7-2; J gene: TRBJ2-5; CDR3 protein: CASSLSSLGTSDMETQYF
clone size: NA; V gene: TRBV28; J gene: TRBJ2-3; CDR3 protein: CASSLRDGGYDTQYF
clone size: NA; V gene: TRBV6-5; J gene: TRBJ2-3; CDR3 protein: CASSNTVGATDTQYF
clone size: NA; V gene: TRBV23-1; J gene: TRBJ2-1; CDR3 protein: CASSHRQGMGNEQFF
clone size: NA; V gene: TRBV6-2/TRBV6-3; J gene: TRBJ2-1; CDR3 protein: CASSYPDGTPHNEQFF
clone size: NA; V gene: TRBV4-1; J gene: TRBJ2-1; CDR3 protein: CASSQGGTENEQFF
clone size: NA; V gene: TRBV28; J gene: TRBJ2-1; CDR3 protein: CASSYHRGQGNYNEQFF
clone size: NA; V gene: TRBV12-5; J gene: TRBJ1-4; CDR3 protein: CASGLGLTTPNEKLFF
clone size: NA; V gene: TRBV4-1; J gene: TRBJ1-5; CDR3 protein: CASSRQVNSNQPQHF
clone size: NA; V gene: TRBV10-3; J gene: TRBJ2-3; CDR3 protein: CAISRLAGTSTDTQYF
clone size: NA; V gene: TRBV2; J gene: TRBJ1-5; CDR3 protein: CASDRESNQPQHF
clone size: NA; V gene: TRBV28; J gene: TRBJ1-5; CDR3 protein: CASTAGRYSNQPQHF
clone size: NA; V gene: TRBV6-6; J gene: TRBJ2-3; CDR3 protein: CASSYSAAISTDTQYF
clone size: NA; V gene: TRBV16; J gene: TRBJ2-7; CDR3 protein: CASSDSSYEQYF
clone size: NA; V gene: TRBV11-2; J gene: TRBJ1-1; CDR3 protein: CASSPYFGPGIEAFF
clone size: NA; V gene: TRBV2; J gene: TRBJ2-2; CDR3 protein: CASSEARTGPTGELFF
clone size: NA; V gene: TRBV4-1; J gene: TRBJ2-7; CDR3 protein: CASSPLASYEQYF
clone size: NA; V gene: TRBV12-5; J gene: TRBJ2-7; CDR3 protein: CASGTGLADYEQYF
clone size: NA; V gene: TRBV21-1; J gene: TRBJ2-2; CDR3 protein: CASSMKNRGRPSTGELFF
clone size: NA; V gene: TRBV5-1; J gene: TRBJ2-7; CDR3 protein: CASGSGGLAYEQYF
clone size: NA; V gene: TRBV14; J gene: TRBJ2-7; CDR3 protein: CASSQVYSGAYEQYF
clone size: NA; V gene: TRBV3-1; J gene: TRBJ2-5; CDR3 protein: CASSHTTGNDETQYF
clone size: NA; V gene: TRBV9; J gene: TRBJ1-1; CDR3 protein: CASSVEGHMNTEAFF
clone size: NA; V gene: TRBV20-1; J gene: TRBJ1-1; CDR3 protein: CSARDQMNTEAFF
clone size: NA; V gene: TRBV4-1; J gene: TRBJ2-1; CDR3 protein: CASSQGGELAFDEQFF
clone size: NA; V gene: TRBV4-3; J gene: TRBJ2-2; CDR3 protein: CASSQDPRAGELFF
clone size: NA; V gene: TRBV7-9; J gene: TRBJ1-1; CDR3 protein: CASSLLGTEAFF
clone size: NA; V gene: TRBV5-6; J gene: TRBJ1-1; CDR3 protein: CASSWENTEAFF
clone size: NA; V gene: TRBV28; J gene: TRBJ2-3; CDR3 protein: CASSQHPRDPDTQYF
clone size: NA; V gene: TRBV29-1; J gene: TRBJ2-7; CDR3 protein: CSVEGGTPYEQYF
clone size: NA; V gene: TRBV29-1; J gene: TRBJ1-1; CDR3 protein: CSVGQVNTEAFF
clone size: NA; V gene: TRBV9; J gene: TRBJ1-2; CDR3 protein: CASSPMRGSLDYGYTF
clone size: NA; V gene: TRBV5-6; J gene: TRBJ1-2; CDR3 protein: CASTYGSGQGFYGYTF
clone size: NA; V gene: TRBV29-1; J gene: TRBJ2-7; CDR3 protein: CSVRDKVDEQYF
clone size: NA; V gene: TRBV15; J gene: TRBJ2-5; CDR3 protein: CATSRDPGLQETQYF
clone size: NA; V gene: TRBV3-1; J gene: TRBJ2-7; CDR3 protein: CASSQGIREQYF
clone size: NA; V gene: TRBV5-5; J gene: TRBJ2-1; CDR3 protein: CASSLSRFSYNEQFF
clone size: NA; V gene: TRBV20-1; J gene: TRBJ2-7; CDR3 protein: CSASKLGVGSSYEQYF
clone size: NA; V gene: TRBV6-6; J gene: TRBJ1-2; CDR3 protein: CASSYTANYGYTF
clone size: NA; V gene: TRBV12-3/TRBV12-4; J gene: TRBJ1-1; CDR3 protein: CASSLGTANTEAFF
clone size: NA; V gene: TRBV13; J gene: TRBJ2-3; CDR3 protein: CASSLASADTQYF
clone size: NA; V gene: TRBV14; J gene: TRBJ2-5; CDR3 protein: CASSQAVFQETQYF
clone size: NA; V gene: TRBV12-3/TRBV12-4; J gene: TRBJ2-1; CDR3 protein: CASSPLLGQGPYNEQFF
clone size: NA; V gene: TRBV20-1; J gene: TRBJ2-7; CDR3 protein: CSARDLAGASYEQYF
clone size: medium-sized; V gene: TRBV11-3; J gene: TRBJ2-1; CDR3 protein: CASSSLSGGARDEQFF
clone size: NA; V gene: TRBV27; J gene: TRBJ2-1; CDR3 protein: CASSRTGGGNEQFF
clone size: NA; V gene: TRBV23-1; J gene: TRBJ2-1; CDR3 protein: CASSQPLQGLPYNEQFF
clone size: NA; V gene: TRBV5-1; J gene: TRBJ2-3; CDR3 protein: CASSLVSRDVSTDTQYF
clone size: NA; V gene: TRBV5-5; J gene: TRBJ2-5; CDR3 protein: CASSPGLAGAQETQYF
clone size: NA; V gene: TRBV4-3; J gene: TRBJ2-1; CDR3 protein: CASSQTSGGFNEQFF
clone size: NA; V gene: TRBV14; J gene: TRBJ1-5; CDR3 protein: CASSHASNQPQHF